Listed below are T cell receptor beta chains from one sample, sequenced in a study of control samples from healthy donors and cancer patients. Profiling relied on immunoSEQ multiplex PCR, and the TCRdb table lists in-frame clones only, not all of them. The sample includes about 170,000 clones, 75% to 95% of them seen just once. Sequences were obtained from blood. These receptors were collected from a woman aged 30 to 39 in good health. Each CDR3 is given without its conserved first and last residue. D genes are given only for firm matches. Not every row has a clone size; where given, it reads once, few, many or a size class.

>.|TRBV7-9|once|11
ASSLGSPYEQY
>.|TRBV5-8|.|12
ASSLLTLQETQY
>TRBD2|TRBV5-4|.|14
ASSLSTSGRADTQY
>TRBD1|TRBV9|.|14
ASSASGTVNTGELF
>TRBD1|TRBV19|once|12
ASSTQGGNTEAF
>.|TRBV7-7|once|13
ASSLGLHSNQPQH
>TRBD1|TRBV5-1|.|13
ASSSPQGANYGYT
>TRBD2|TRBV15|.|15
ATSRNSGRGGPNVLT
>TRBD2|TRBV28|.|10
ASTSGIYEQY
>TRBD2|TRBV19|.|13
ASMPLAGGLNEQF
>TRBD2|TRBV2|.|11
ASSLAGAGELF
>.|TRBV27|.|12
ASSFTGLNQPQH
>.|TRBV19|.|9
ASTSRNEQF
>TRBD1|TRBV2|.|11
ASSLTGGTEAF
>.|TRBV5-1|.|11
ASSFGGQNGYT
>TRBD1|TRBV6-5|.|13
ASSYGTGGPDTQY
>.|TRBV7-3|.|14
ASSLSSPGSTDTQY
>.|TRBV2|.|10
ASSSMNTEAF
>.|TRBV16|.|13
ASSQSGQMNTEAF
>.|TRBV15|.|9
ATSRGYEQY
>TRBD2|TRBV2|.|13
ASRLAGATYNEQF
>.|TRBV29-1|.|10
SAEDSYNEQF
>TRBD2|TRBV11-2|.|12
ASSLVGSGETQY
>TRBD2|TRBV5-8|.|13
ASRGLADATDTQY
>TRBD1|TRBV7-9|.|13
ASSLAGTGVPEAF
>.|TRBV11-2|.|13
ASSSLNPGANVLT
>TRBD1|TRBV4-2|.|13
ASSHVGQGARGYT
>TRBD2|TRBV7-2|.|12
ASSFASGGETQY
>.|TRBV3-1/TRBV3-2|few|10
ASSLGQGELF
>.|TRBV28|.|9
ASSFGAPLH
>TRBD1|TRBV18|.|13
ASSKGQGGNTEAF
>TRBD2|TRBV28|.|12
ASRTTSGSYEQY
>TRBD2|TRBV11-2|.|16
ASSDRDGLAGNTGELF
>.|TRBV11-3|.|12
ASSADHSGNTIY
>.|TRBV10-3|.|14
AISEPPTKNTDTQY
>.|TRBV28|.|12
ASSLGIGMGEQY
>.|TRBV11-2|.|14
ASSLVTGANTGELF
>.|TRBV5-1|.|13
ASSFQGSSGNTIY
>TRBD1|TRBV4-1|.|12
ASRRTGDSYEQY
>.|TRBV19|.|9
ASSTGNTQY
>TRBD2|TRBV29-1|few|11
SVDGRGEDTQY
>.|TRBV7-3|.|10
ASSPSTDTQY
>.|TRBV3-1/TRBV3-2|.|10
ASSQVFRELF
>TRBD1|TRBV18|.|11
ASSGGQGNEQF
>TRBD2|TRBV4-3|once|13
ASSRGLASSYEQY
>.|TRBV21-1|.|13
ASSKEKDTHYGYT
>.|TRBV28|.|11
ASSLPGNYGYT
>.|TRBV28|.|15
ASSLSQPPYSNQPQH
>.|TRBV6-5|.|11
ASSYWGVYGYT
>.|TRBV19|.|9
ASRTYNEQF
>.|TRBV19|.|13
ASSIDRTANTEAF
>TRBD2|TRBV2|.|12
ASRRAGGTDTQY
>TRBD1|TRBV6-6|few|13
ASSYSYRGGTEAF
>TRBD1|TRBV6-6|few|13
ASSYPNGQAYEQY
>.|TRBV28|.|13
ASSFLARGNKPQH
>TRBD1|TRBV18|.|13
ASADNTGGATEAF
>.|TRBV7-2|.|12
ASSLVGGNTEAF
>TRBD2|TRBV7-3|.|13
ASSLAGTSYNEQF
>.|TRBV19|.|13
ASSRDRGGTDTQY